These T cell receptor beta chains were read from a single sample in a study of blood T cell repertoires in COVID-19. Clones were sequenced by immunoSEQ multiplex PCR, and TCRdb holds only the in-frame ones, with some missing. This table has about 140,000 clones, approximately 84% appearing once. Sequencing used peripheral blood. The receptors derive from a human donor in a cohort sampled during active COVID-19. Both conserved end residues are trimmed from each CDR3.

j_call: TRBJ2-7; v_call: TRBV11-2; cdr3_aa: ASSLVAGDYEQY
j_call: TRBJ1-1; v_call: TRBV11-2; cdr3_aa: ASSLVGGVNTEAF
j_call: TRBJ1-1; v_call: TRBV29-1; cdr3_aa: SVYRGNTEAF
j_call: TRBJ1-2; v_call: TRBV10-3; cdr3_aa: ASGGPVGDGYT
j_call: TRBJ2-1; v_call: TRBV9; cdr3_aa: ASSRRGSSGGRSSYNEQF
j_call: TRBJ2-1; v_call: TRBV3-1/TRBV3-2; cdr3_aa: ASSQPSGAYNEQF
j_call: TRBJ2-1; v_call: TRBV7-9; cdr3_aa: ASSPGQVGEQF
j_call: TRBJ2-7; v_call: TRBV5-1; cdr3_aa: ASSIGTGLQY
j_call: TRBJ1-3; v_call: TRBV2; cdr3_aa: ASSADGIPGNTIY
j_call: TRBJ2-7; v_call: TRBV7-2; cdr3_aa: ASSPGGLSYEQY
j_call: TRBJ1-1; v_call: TRBV2; cdr3_aa: ASSDWGDSTEAF
j_call: TRBJ1-1; v_call: TRBV11-1; cdr3_aa: ASSVETGTGTEAF
j_call: TRBJ2-3; v_call: TRBV11-2; cdr3_aa: ASSLETGNTDTQY
j_call: TRBJ2-5; v_call: TRBV6-2/TRBV6-3; cdr3_aa: ASSYNELALETQY
j_call: TRBJ1-5; v_call: TRBV7-8; cdr3_aa: ASSQDRGRIEPQH
j_call: TRBJ1-2; v_call: TRBV19; cdr3_aa: ASSETGINYGYT
j_call: TRBJ1-1; v_call: TRBV6-2/TRBV6-3; cdr3_aa: ASSYSGGRGTEAF
j_call: TRBJ1-2; v_call: TRBV6-5; cdr3_aa: ASRDGDSYGYT
j_call: TRBJ1-6; v_call: TRBV6-5; cdr3_aa: ASGRDRDSPLH
j_call: TRBJ2-2; v_call: TRBV15; cdr3_aa: ATSRDRGTGELF
j_call: TRBJ2-5; v_call: TRBV28; cdr3_aa: ASSLGGAGLETQY
j_call: TRBJ2-3; v_call: TRBV7-3; cdr3_aa: ASSKGLRTDTQY
j_call: TRBJ1-5; v_call: TRBV6-6; cdr3_aa: ASTLQSSEPQH
j_call: TRBJ2-4; v_call: TRBV12-3/TRBV12-4; cdr3_aa: ASSLEGADIQY
j_call: TRBJ2-5; v_call: TRBV6-1; cdr3_aa: ASSEAETQY
j_call: TRBJ2-5; v_call: TRBV11-2; cdr3_aa: ASRQTGLETQY
j_call: TRBJ1-4; v_call: TRBV7-2; cdr3_aa: ASSLDGRGNEKLF
j_call: TRBJ1-2; v_call: TRBV12-3/TRBV12-4; cdr3_aa: ASSRTGPGYT
j_call: TRBJ1-4; v_call: TRBV5-4; cdr3_aa: ASSLTATNEKLF
j_call: TRBJ2-7; v_call: TRBV3-1/TRBV3-2; cdr3_aa: ASSHVRGHKY
j_call: TRBJ2-7; v_call: TRBV4-1; cdr3_aa: ASKRGLSSYEQY
j_call: TRBJ2-1; v_call: TRBV30; cdr3_aa: AWSPGLAGDWYYNEQF
j_call: TRBJ2-7; v_call: TRBV10-3; cdr3_aa: AISARAGASSYEQY